This record looks at one T cell receptor beta chain sequence and its context. The data were produced by immunoSEQ multiplex PCR, yet TCRdb's version contains in-frame clones alone and is incomplete. The sample holds under 150,000 clones; 85% to 95% are singletons and the top ten take about 2.6%. These data come from a study of control samples from healthy donors and cancer patients. The receptor's source is a young man in good health. The sample comprised blood.

This chain's CDR3 is CASSPSGQTLTEAFF. The CDR3 DNA reads as TGTGCCAGCAGCCCCTCAGGACAGACACTAACTGAAGCTTTCTTT. The chain has TRBV4-2 and TRBJ1-1, with D possibly being TRBD1 (6 bases). The germline V and J ends were trimmed by 4 bases and 5 bases, with 17 bases remaining between them. This CDR3 is built from 15 residues. Germline values: CDR1 LGHNA, CDR2 YNFKEQ.